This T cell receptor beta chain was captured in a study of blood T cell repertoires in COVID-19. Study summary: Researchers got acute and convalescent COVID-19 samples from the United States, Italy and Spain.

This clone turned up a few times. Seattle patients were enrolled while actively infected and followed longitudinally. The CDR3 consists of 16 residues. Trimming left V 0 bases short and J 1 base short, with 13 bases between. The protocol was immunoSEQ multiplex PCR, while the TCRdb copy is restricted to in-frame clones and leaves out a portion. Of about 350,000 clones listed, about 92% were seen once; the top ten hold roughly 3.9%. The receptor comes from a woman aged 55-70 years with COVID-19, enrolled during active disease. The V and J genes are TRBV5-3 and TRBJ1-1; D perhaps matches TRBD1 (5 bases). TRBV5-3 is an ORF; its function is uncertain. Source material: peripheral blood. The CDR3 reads CARSLGGRRANTEAFF. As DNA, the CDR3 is TGTGCCAGAAGCTTGGGGGGCAGGAGGGCGAACACTGAAGCTTTCTTT.